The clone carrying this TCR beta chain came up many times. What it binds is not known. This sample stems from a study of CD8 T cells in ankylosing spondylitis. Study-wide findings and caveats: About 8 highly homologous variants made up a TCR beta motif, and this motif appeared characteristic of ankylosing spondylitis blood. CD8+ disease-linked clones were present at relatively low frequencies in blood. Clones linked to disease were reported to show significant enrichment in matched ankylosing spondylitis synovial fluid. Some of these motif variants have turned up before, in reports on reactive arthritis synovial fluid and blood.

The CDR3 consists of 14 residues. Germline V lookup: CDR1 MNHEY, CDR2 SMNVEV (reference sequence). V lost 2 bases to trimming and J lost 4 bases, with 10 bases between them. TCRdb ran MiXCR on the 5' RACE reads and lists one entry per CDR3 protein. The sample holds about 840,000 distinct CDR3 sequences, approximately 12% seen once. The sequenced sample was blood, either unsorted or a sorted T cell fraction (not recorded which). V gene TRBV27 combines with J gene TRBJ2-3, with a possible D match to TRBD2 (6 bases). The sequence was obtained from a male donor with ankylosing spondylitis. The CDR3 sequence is CASSLGGIADTQYF. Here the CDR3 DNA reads TGTGCCAGCAGTTTAGGCGGGATCGCAGATACGCAGTATTTT.